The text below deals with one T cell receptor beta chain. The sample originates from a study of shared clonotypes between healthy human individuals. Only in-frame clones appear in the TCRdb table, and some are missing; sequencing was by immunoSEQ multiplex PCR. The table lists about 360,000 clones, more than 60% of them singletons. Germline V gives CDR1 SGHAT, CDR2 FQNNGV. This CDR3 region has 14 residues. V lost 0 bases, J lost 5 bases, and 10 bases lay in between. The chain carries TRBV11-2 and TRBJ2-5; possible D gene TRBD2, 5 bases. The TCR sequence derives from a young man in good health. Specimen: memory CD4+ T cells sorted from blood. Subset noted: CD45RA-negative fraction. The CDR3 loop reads CASSLEPGSETQYF. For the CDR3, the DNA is TGTGCCAGCAGCTTAGAACCGGGGAGCGAGACCCAGTACTTC. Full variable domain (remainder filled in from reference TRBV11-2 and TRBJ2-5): EAGVAQSPRYKIIEKRQSVAFWCNPISGHATLYWYQQILGQGPKLLIQFQNNGVVDDSQLPKDRFSAERLKGVDSTLKIQPAKLEDSAVYLCASSLEPGSETQYFGPGTRLLVL.